The 14 T cell receptor beta chains presented below share a single source sample, sequenced in a study of graft-versus-host responses after intestinal transplantation. Tissue processing of the graft released intraepithelial and lamina propria lymphocytes from it. Sequencing was performed with immunoSEQ multiplex PCR; in TCRdb, only in-frame clones are kept and a portion is missing. Of some 10,000 clones in the sample, roughly 80% are singletons; the top ten hold 8% to 10%. The specimen was ileum tissue, collected 23 days after intestinal transplant. These receptor sequences come from a human patient who received an intestinal transplant, so some T cells may come from the graft donor.

The genes are TRBV28 and TRBJ1-4, with D unclear. The CDR3 is 14 amino acids. Looked up from germline, CDR1 is MDHEN and CDR2 is SYDVKM. V was shortened by 6 bases and J by 6 bases, with 14 bases between the two germline ends. The CDR3 DNA sequence: TGTGCCAGCAGCCCCAACAGTTTAGATGAAAAACTGTTTTTT. This sequence encodes CASSPNSLDEKLFF.

The table lists this clone with a count of one. The rearrangement links TRBV27 to TRBJ1-2; D not resolved. The CDR3 is 13 residues long. Trimming stripped 3 bases from V and 11 bases from J, with 16 bases between. The V gene's germline CDR1 is MNHEY and CDR2 SMNVEV (reference sequence). Written as DNA, the CDR3 is TGTGCCAGCAGTTTTAAGGGTAGAAGTGCTTACACCTTC. Encoded protein: CASSFKGRSAYTF.

The rearrangement joins TRBV25-1 to TRBJ2-3; D is unresolved. The length of the CDR3 is 12 residues. Looked up from germline, CDR1 is MGHDK and CDR2 is SYGVNS. Deletions cut 0 bases from V and 6 bases from J, with 4 bases between. The DNA of the CDR3 is TGTGCCAGCAGTGAATATAGGGATACGCAGTATTTT. Amino acids: CASSEYRDTQYF.

The chain couples TRBV5-1 to TRBJ2-1, with 7 bases that match TRBD2. The germline V gene has CDR1 SGHRS and CDR2 YFSETQ. Unmatched junction bases numbered 23, after V lost 7 bases and J lost 10 bases. This CDR3 has 17 residues. The CDR3 here is CASGSKWVGGLWWEQFF. The CDR3 DNA is TGCGCCAGCGGCTCGAAGTGGGTGGGAGGGCTATGGTGGGAGCAGTTCTTC.

V gene TRBV19 combines with J gene TRBJ2-1, with no clear D. Germline V gives CDR1 LNHDA, CDR2 SQIVND (reference sequence). The CDR3 is made up of 12 amino acids. V was shortened by 11 bases and J by 4 bases, with 12 bases between the two germline ends. The CDR3 reads CAARSNYNEQFF. The CDR3 DNA is TGTGCCGCACGATCCAATTACAATGAGCAGTTCTTC.

This rearrangement joins TRBV2 to TRBJ2-1; 8 nucleotides agree with TRBD1. Germline V CDR1 and CDR2: SNHLY, FYNNEI. The CDR3 loop spans 16 amino acids. V shed 5 bases, J shed 0 bases, and the junction held 6 bases outside the gene matches. The CDR3 bases are TGTGCCAGCAGTCTCGGGACAGGAGGCTCCTACAATGAGCAGTTCTTC. The encoded protein is CASSLGTGGSYNEQFF.

The gene calls are TRBV11-1 and TRBJ2-1; D is tentatively TRBD1 or TRBD2 (5 bases each). This CDR3 has 14 amino acids. V lost 1 base, J lost 3 bases, and 7 bases lay in between. Germline-derived CDR1 and CDR2 are SGHAT and FQDESV (reference sequence). Here the CDR3 reads CASSLGGYYNEQFF. As DNA, the CDR3 is TGTGCCAGCAGCTTAGGGGGGTACTACAATGAGCAGTTCTTC.

The chain combines TRBV5-8 with TRBJ2-2; D not certain. Trimming pared 4 bases from V and 1 base from J, leaving 8 bases between. The CDR3 loop spans 14 amino acids. Germline CDR1 SGHTS, CDR2 YDEGEE. The CDR3 here is CASSRDQNTGELFF. CDR3 nucleotide sequence: TGTGCCAGCAGCCGTGACCAGAACACCGGGGAGCTGTTTTTT.

This clone occurred once. V usage is TRBV14 and J usage is TRBJ1-2, with D perhaps TRBD1 (5 bases). V was trimmed by 4 bases and J by 0 bases, leaving 12 bases between them. Per the germline V gene, CDR1 is SGHDN and CDR2 is FVKESK. CDR3 length: 15 amino acids. The chain's CDR3 is CASSPQGWANYGYTF. DNA of the CDR3: TGTGCCAGCAGCCCCCAGGGTTGGGCTAACTATGGCTACACCTTC.

The chain employs TRBV19 and TRBJ1-6; 8 bases agree with TRBD1. CDR1 is LNHDA and CDR2 is SQIVND in the germline V gene (reference sequence). J gave up 0 bases and V 3 bases, and 4 bases lay outside the gene matches. The CDR3 is 17 residues long. CDR3 in amino acids: CASSMRTGSSYNSPLHF. DNA for the CDR3: TGTGCCAGTAGTATGCGGACAGGGAGCTCCTATAATTCACCCCTCCACTTT.

V gene TRBV6-1 combines with J gene TRBJ2-7, with a weak D call TRBD2 (6 bases). Trimming removed 8 bases from V and 3 bases from J, with 20 bases in between. This CDR3 has 15 residues. Germline V gives CDR1 MNHNS, CDR2 SASEGT. CDR3 bases: TGTGCCAGCTCCGTGCGGGACCTCGGAGGCTACGAGCAGTACTTC. This gives the protein CASSVRDLGGYEQYF.

The V gene is TRBV7-2, the J gene TRBJ2-7, with TRBD1 matching over 10 bases. Germline V lookup: CDR1 SGHTA, CDR2 FQGNSA. This CDR3 is 14 amino acids long. The V and J ends lost 5 bases and 3 bases, in that order; junction bases with no gene match: 4. The CDR3 sequence: CASSPGTGDYEQYF. For the CDR3, the DNA is TGTGCCAGCAGCCCGGGGACAGGGGACTACGAGCAGTACTTC. Variable domain in full (rest from reference TRBV7-2 and TRBJ2-7): GAGVSQSPSNKVTEKGKDVELRCDPISGHTALYWYRQSLGQGLEFLIYFQGNSAPDKSGLPSDRFSAERTGGSVSTLTIQRTQQEDSAVYLCASSPGTGDYEQYFGPGTRLTVT.

This clone was observed a few times. The rearrangement uses TRBV9 and TRBJ2-1; 9 bases map to TRBD2. Germline trimming cut 4 bases from V and 6 bases from J; bases unmatched to any gene: 2. There are 13 residues in the CDR3. Per the germline V gene, CDR1 is SGDLS and CDR2 is YYNGEE. CDR3 loop: CASSFSGSNEQFF. As DNA, the CDR3 is TGTGCCAGCAGCTTTAGCGGGAGCAATGAGCAGTTCTTC.

The gene calls are TRBV14 and TRBJ2-1; D perhaps matches TRBD2 (5 bases). This CDR3 spans 14 amino acids. Germline assignment: CDR1 SGHDN and CDR2 FVKESK. The V gene lost 2 bases and the J gene lost 4 bases, with 9 bases spanning the gap. Here the CDR3 reads CASSQPGIYNEQFF. The CDR3 DNA is TGTGCCAGCAGCCAACCGGGGATTTACAATGAGCAGTTCTTC.